A selection of T cell receptor beta chains follows, all from one sample in a study of brain T cells in children with intractable seizures. Sequencing was performed with immunoSEQ multiplex PCR; in TCRdb, only in-frame clones are kept and a portion is missing. The sample includes 88,000 or so clones, under 95% of them seen just once. The sample in question was peripheral blood, obtained at surgery. The source is a girl aged 2 to 9 with Rasmussen encephalitis and intractable seizures. CDR3s leave out the opening cysteine and the closing phenylalanine or tryptophan. A D gene is named only where the DNA matches it firmly.

v_gene	d_gene	CDR3aa
TRBV7-2	NA	ASSLVGRGDTQY
TRBV7-2	NA	ASSLNQGPSNQPQH
TRBV18	NA	ASSLLRFNYGYT
TRBV5-4	TRBD2	ASSLKLAGGETQY
TRBV19	NA	ASSIQTLNQPQH
TRBV5-6	TRBD1	ASSLIGTDYNEQF
TRBV4-1	NA	ASSQERFFSGNTIY
TRBV18	NA	ASSPGMDSNQPQH
TRBV6-5	TRBD2	ASSQGGYYEQY
TRBV9	NA	ASSVSRGGTEAF
TRBV27	TRBD2	ASKGLAGYEQY
TRBV5-1	NA	ASSHRDSRYEQY
TRBV9	NA	ASSVVTSFLDEQF
TRBV7-9	NA	ASSHPQRSYEQY
TRBV29-1	NA	SVEPRTNYGYT
TRBV7-3	NA	ASRGKTGELF
TRBV9	NA	ASSVSGPNTGELF
TRBV18	NA	ASSPGVEETQY